A selection of T cell receptor beta chains follows, all from one sample in a study of T cell repertoires in cytomegalovirus infection. Their cognate antigens are unknown. Using its own MiXCR run on the reads, TCRdb lists one record per CDR3 protein. This table has 360,000 or so distinct CDR3 sequences, approximately 30% appearing once. The sample here was cultured PBMCs, taken from culture after CMV antigen stimulation. These receptors were collected from a human donor in good health (CMV status not recorded). Some clones in this sample may be carry-over from other donors' samples. The CDR3 runs from the conserved cysteine through the conserved F or W. A clone size is listed for some rows: how often the clone was seen (once, few, many), or a class if it is expanded.

cdr3_aa j_call v_call clone_size
CASSRGRRGDTQYF TRBJ2-3 TRBV6-2/TRBV6-3 once
CSARWGTGANVLTF TRBJ2-6 TRBV20-1 .
CASSQVSDTYGYTF TRBJ1-2 TRBV14 .
CASSPRDGRFLAF TRBJ1-1 TRBV7-8 few
CASKGDNFLHF TRBJ1-6 TRBV6-2/TRBV6-3 few
CSVLLYTRNNEQFF TRBJ2-1 TRBV29-1 .
CASRRTSGNHHEQYF TRBJ2-7 TRBV27 .
CASSHVRSGGNTIYF TRBJ1-3 TRBV4-1 .
CASTLQGAVNIQYF TRBJ2-4 TRBV6-2/TRBV6-3 few
CASSRPRISSYNEQFF TRBJ2-1 TRBV19 .
CASSIDSRGETQYF TRBJ2-5 TRBV19 few
CASSSITGLAKNIQYF TRBJ2-4 TRBV28 .
CASSLDGAQRNTEAFF TRBJ1-1 TRBV7-6 many
CASTLAGGTYNEQFF TRBJ2-1 TRBV19 .
CASSPGLAGAGANVLTF TRBJ2-6 TRBV18 few
CASSLARGRAEKLFF TRBJ1-4 TRBV7-2 .
CASGPGGRMYEQYF TRBJ2-7 TRBV10-3 many
CASSVDGRDTGELFF TRBJ2-2 TRBV9 many
CASKFSGELFF TRBJ2-2 TRBV6-2/TRBV6-3 .
CASRYRGQPYSNQPQHF TRBJ1-5 TRBV2 .
CASSLMTGGNTEAFF TRBJ1-1 TRBV27 few
CASSQDILGQGIAKNIQYF TRBJ2-4 TRBV4-2 .